This is a list of T cell receptor beta chains from one sample in a study of T-cell reconstitution after alpha-beta-depleted transplantation in children. Using its own MiXCR run on the PCR reads, TCRdb lists one record per CDR3 protein. The table has about 980,000 distinct CDR3 sequences, about 29% seen once; the top ten hold more than 25%. The sequencing here drew on PBMCs, mostly from graft donor cells, taken 360 days after TCRalphabeta/CD19-depleted stem cell transplant. The receptors here all came from a boy younger than two who had a stem cell transplant for SCID, so the T cells may come from the graft donor. CDR3s include the opening cysteine and the closing phenylalanine or tryptophan. The D gene is left open where the match is weak. Only part of the rows carry a size: once, few, many, or a class if the clone is expanded.

>TRBJ2-1|TRBV4-2|-|-
TGTGCCAGCAGCCAAGGGATTGGGACTGATTCCTACAATGAGCAGTTCTTC
CASSQGIGTDSYNEQFF
>TRBJ2-1|TRBV7-9|-|-
TGTGCCAGCAGCTTCCTACTGAATGAGCAGTTCTTC
CASSFLLNEQFF
>TRBJ2-7|TRBV20-1|-|-
TGCAGTGTGGGCAGGTTAGCCTACGAGCAGTACTTC
CSVGRLAYEQYF
>TRBJ1-2|TRBV29-1|-|-
TGCAGCGTTGAAGAAGTTGCGGCCGGGACCCACTATGGCTACACCTTC
CSVEEVAAGTHYGYTF
>TRBJ1-5|TRBV12-3/TRBV12-4|-|-
TGTGCCAGCACCCGCGGGGGACACGGGAATCAGCCCCAGCATTTT
CASTRGGHGNQPQHF
>TRBJ1-1|TRBV5-1|-|-
TGCGCCAGCAGCTTGTCTCTTGTGGACACTGAAGCTTTCTTT
CASSLSLVDTEAFF
>TRBJ2-1|TRBV20-1|-|-
TGCAGTGCCATCCTATTGGTTGCTAGAACCAATGAGCAGTTCTTC
CSAILLVARTNEQFF
>TRBJ1-2|TRBV18|TRBD1|-
TGTGCCAGCTCACCCGCGACAGGGGGCCTGAATGGCTACACCTTC
CASSPATGGLNGYTF
>TRBJ2-5|TRBV18|TRBD1|few
TGTGCCAGCATAACAGGGGCGGAAGAGACCCAGTACTTC
CASITGAEETQYF
>TRBJ2-3|TRBV2|-|-
TGTGCCAGCATCACCGGGACTGGCTCTCAGTATTTT
CASITGTGSQYF
>TRBJ2-2|TRBV3-1|-|-
TGTGCCAGCAGCCAAGGGTGGCCCGGGGAGCTGTTTTTT
CASSQGWPGELFF
>TRBJ2-3|TRBV5-1|-|-
TGCGCCAGCAGCTCCATTGACGGCACAGATACGCAGTATTTT
CASSSIDGTDTQYF
>TRBJ1-5|TRBV4-3|TRBD1|-
TGCGCCAGCAGCCAAGATACCGGACAGGGGCCCCAGCCCCAGCATTTT
CASSQDTGQGPQPQHF
>TRBJ2-7|TRBV4-1|TRBD1|few
TGCGCCAGCAGCTTCGGGGAGGGGACAGGGAGGGGTGAGCAGTACTTC
CASSFGEGTGRGEQYF
>TRBJ2-1|TRBV24-1|-|few
TGTGCCACCAGTGATCCCGGGACTTACAATGAGCAGTTCTTC
CATSDPGTYNEQFF
>TRBJ2-7|TRBV5-1|-|few
TGCGCCAGCAGCTTGACTGGAGGGGTTTCCTACGAGCAGTACTTC
CASSLTGGVSYEQYF
>TRBJ1-6|TRBV2|-|-
TGTGCCGGGGGTCAGGGCTCACCCCTCCACTTT
CAGGQGSPLHF
>TRBJ1-2|TRBV27|-|few
TGTGCCAGCAGCCAGCGGGGTTTGAGGGGCTACACCTTC
CASSQRGLRGYTF